This entry features one TCR beta chain sequence. Its specificity is unknown. Data came from immunoSEQ multiplex PCR; TCRdb stores just in-frame clones and leaves some out. Among millions of clones listed, 90% to 95% were seen once. This specimen belongs to a study of shared clonotypes between healthy human individuals. Broader study findings: Rarefaction gave evidence that sorted-subset sequencing remained incomplete despite large depth.

CD4+ cells yielded CD45RA+ naive and CD45RA-negative memory subsets. Germline V CDR1 and CDR2: SEHNR, FQNEAQ (reference sequence). Trimming removed 1 base from V and 2 bases from J, with 11 bases in between. This CDR3 has 15 residues. The source material was naive CD4+ T cells from PBMCs. As to subset: CD45RA+ positively selected. The chain is built from TRBV7-9 and TRBJ1-1; D is ambiguous. The TCR originated in a man aged 18 to 35 in good health. Some clones in this sample may be carry-over from other donors' samples. The CDR3 bases are TGTGCCAGCAGCTTAGGCCCCGGAGGCAACACTGAAGCTTTCTTT. Translating gives CASSLGPGGNTEAFF.